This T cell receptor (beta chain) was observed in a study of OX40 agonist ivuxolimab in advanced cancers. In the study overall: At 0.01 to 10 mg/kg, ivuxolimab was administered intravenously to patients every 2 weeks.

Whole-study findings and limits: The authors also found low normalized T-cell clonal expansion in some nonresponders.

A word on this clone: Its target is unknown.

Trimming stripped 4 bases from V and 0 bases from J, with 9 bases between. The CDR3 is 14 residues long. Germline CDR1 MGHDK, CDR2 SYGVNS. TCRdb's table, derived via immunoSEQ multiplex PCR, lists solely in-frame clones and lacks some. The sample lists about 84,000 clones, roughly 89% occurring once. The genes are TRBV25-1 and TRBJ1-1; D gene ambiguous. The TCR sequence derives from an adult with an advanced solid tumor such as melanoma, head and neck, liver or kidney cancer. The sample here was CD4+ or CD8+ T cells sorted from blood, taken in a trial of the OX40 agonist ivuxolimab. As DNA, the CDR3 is TGTGCCAGCAGTGCTGAGGTTATGAACACTGAAGCTTTCTTT. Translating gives CASSAEVMNTEAFF.